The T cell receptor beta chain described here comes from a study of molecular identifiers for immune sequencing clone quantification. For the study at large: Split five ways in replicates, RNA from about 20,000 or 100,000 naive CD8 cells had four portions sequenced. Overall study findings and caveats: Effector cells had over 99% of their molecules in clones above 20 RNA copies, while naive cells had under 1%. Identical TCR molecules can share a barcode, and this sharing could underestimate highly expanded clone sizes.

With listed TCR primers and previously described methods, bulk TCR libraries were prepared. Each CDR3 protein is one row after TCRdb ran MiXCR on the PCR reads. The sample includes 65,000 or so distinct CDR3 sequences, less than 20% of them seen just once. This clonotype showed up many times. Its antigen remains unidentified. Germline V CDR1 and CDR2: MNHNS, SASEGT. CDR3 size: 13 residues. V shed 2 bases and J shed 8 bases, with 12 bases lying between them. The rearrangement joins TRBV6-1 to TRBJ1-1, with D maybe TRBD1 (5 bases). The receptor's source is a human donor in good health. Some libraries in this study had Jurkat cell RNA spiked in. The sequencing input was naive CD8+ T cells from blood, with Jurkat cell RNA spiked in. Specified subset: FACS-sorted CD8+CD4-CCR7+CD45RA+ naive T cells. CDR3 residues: CASSELNRLEAFF. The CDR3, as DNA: TGTGCCAGCAGTGAACTTAACAGGCTAGAAGCTTTCTTT.